A selection of T cell receptor beta chains follows, all from one sample in a study of T cell repertoires in cytomegalovirus infection. Which antigens these TCRs recognize remains unknown. TCRdb re-analysed the reads in MiXCR, keeping a single row per CDR3 protein. The data hold about 220,000 distinct CDR3 sequences, with about 38% observed a single time. Sample: CD8+ T cells from cultured PBMCs, taken from culture after CMV antigen stimulation. The receptors here all came from a human donor in good health (CMV status not recorded). Some clones in this sample may be carry-over from other donors' samples. The CDR3 runs from the conserved cysteine through the conserved F or W. A D gene is named only where the DNA matches it firmly.

v_call	d_call	j_call	cdr3_aa
TRBV20-1	NA	TRBJ1-5	CSAKGPNQPQHF
TRBV27	TRBD1	TRBJ2-3	CASSLGDRGTDTQYF
TRBV19	TRBD1	TRBJ1-5	CASSEFAYPDRVSDGSNQPQHF
TRBV7-6	NA	TRBJ1-5	CASSPLEEGYNQPQHF
TRBV2	TRBD1	TRBJ1-5	CASRGTGVGNQPQHF
TRBV7-3	NA	TRBJ2-1	CASGSPPGTGLKNEQFF
TRBV11-2	TRBD1	TRBJ2-7	CASSTGTGGAYEQYF
TRBV19	NA	TRBJ2-1	CASSTTLSSYNEQFF
TRBV12-3/TRBV12-4	NA	TRBJ1-2	CASKGQPYGYTF
TRBV6-1	NA	TRBJ2-7	CASSPTGTGGMDEQYF
TRBV7-3	NA	TRBJ2-1	CASSLWENEQFF
TRBV19	TRBD1	TRBJ1-2	CASTRTGGDSSYTF
TRBV28	TRBD2	TRBJ2-4	CASKLAGGGNIQYF
TRBV5-1	NA	TRBJ1-6	CASSLADGNSPLHF
TRBV27	NA	TRBJ1-2	CASSNPGGEGRYGYTF
TRBV30	NA	TRBJ2-7	CAWSVRGLGTYEQYF
TRBV19	NA	TRBJ2-7	CASSIELGRGYEQYF
TRBV5-6	NA	TRBJ2-6	CASRYGRNSGANVLTF
TRBV4-1	NA	TRBJ1-1	CASSQEKGMNTEAFF
TRBV7-4	NA	TRBJ1-5	CASSLAGLGPQHF
TRBV5-1	TRBD1	TRBJ2-6	CASSVPTGVGANVLTF